The 32 T cell receptor beta chains presented below share a single source sample, sequenced in a study of control samples from healthy donors and cancer patients. Measured with immunoSEQ multiplex PCR; TCRdb has only the in-frame clones, and not every one. The sample has 100,000 to 150,000 clones, about nine tenths seen once. The sequenced sample was blood. Receptors originate from a man aged 35 to 55 in good health.

CDR3 residues: CASSPVGGSGLQETQYF. The CDR3, as DNA: TGTGCCAGCAGCCCCGTTGGGGGTAGCGGGCTCCAAGAGACCCAGTACTTC. This chain uses TRBV9 with TRBJ2-5, with 7 bases matching TRBD2. V lost 4 bases to trimming and J lost 1 base; unmatched junction nucleotides: 13. Germline loops: CDR1 SGDLS, CDR2 YYNGEE. The CDR3 covers 17 residues.

V gene TRBV7-2 combines with J gene TRBJ1-6; TRBD1 aligns across 7 bases. CDR3 length: 14 amino acids. With V trimmed by 6 bases and J by 7 bases, 6 bases remained unmatched. Per germline, CDR1 SGHTA and CDR2 FQGNSA. CDR3 bases: TGTGCCAGCAGGCACGGACAGGAAAATTCACCCCTCCACTTT. This encodes CASRHGQENSPLHF. Full variable domain (outside the CDR3, taken from reference TRBV7-2 and TRBJ1-6): GAGVSQSPSNKVTEKGKDVELRCDPISGHTALYWYRQSLGQGLEFLIYFQGNSAPDKSGLPSDRFSAERTGGSVSTLTIQRTQQEDSAVYLCASRHGQENSPLHFGNGTRLTVT.

This clone was observed a few times. The chain links TRBV7-9 to TRBJ2-5, with 10 bases that match TRBD2. This CDR3 has 17 amino acids. The germline CDR1 and CDR2 sequences are SEHNR and FQNEAQ (reference sequence). V lost 5 bases to trimming and J lost 4 bases; unmatched junction nucleotides: 13. CDR3 region: CASSPPASGGSGETQYF. The CDR3 bases are TGTGCCAGCAGCCCCCCGGCTAGCGGGGGATCGGGAGAGACCCAGTACTTC.

The rearrangement joins TRBV9 to TRBJ1-1; a weak D match, TRBD1 (5 bases). Germline lookup yields CDR1 SGDLS and CDR2 YYNGEE. This CDR3 is 14 amino acids long. The V end lost 3 bases, the J end lost 0 bases, and 9 bases lay between the germline ends. The CDR3 loop is CASSARQLNTEAFF. For the CDR3, the DNA is TGTGCCAGCAGCGCAAGACAGTTGAACACTGAAGCTTTCTTT.

The chain couples TRBV29-1 to TRBJ2-7, with 10 bases lining up with TRBD1. The ends lost 6 bases at V and 4 bases at J; junction bases unmatched: 3. The CDR3 is 12 amino acids. Germline V lookup: CDR1 SQVTM, CDR2 ANQGSEA. The DNA for the CDR3 is TGCAGCGTCCGGGACAGGGGTTACGAGCAGTACTTC. It is translated as CSVRDRGYEQYF.

The chain uses TRBV7-2 and TRBJ1-6; D is unclear. The germline CDR1 and CDR2 sequences are SGHTA and FQGNSA. V lost 4 bases to trimming and J lost 0 bases, with 7 bases between them. This CDR3 has 15 amino acids. CDR3 nucleotide sequence: TGTGCCAGCAGCTCAGACTACTCCTATAATTCACCCCTCCACTTT. It codes for CASSSDYSYNSPLHF. Full variable domain (missing parts from reference TRBV7-2 and TRBJ1-6): GAGVSQSPSNKVTEKGKDVELRCDPISGHTALYWYRQSLGQGLEFLIYFQGNSAPDKSGLPSDRFSAERTGGSVSTLTIQRTQQEDSAVYLCASSSDYSYNSPLHFGNGTRLTVT.

The chain uses TRBV9 and TRBJ2-3; D uncertain. The V gene lost 0 bases and the J gene lost 6 bases, with 5 bases spanning the gap. This CDR3 contains 12 residues. The germline V gene has CDR1 SGDLS and CDR2 YYNGEE. CDR3 DNA: TGTGCCAGCAGCGTAGGAAGGGATACGCAGTATTTT. Protein sequence: CASSVGRDTQYF. The full variable domain, with the rest looked up from reference TRBV9 and TRBJ2-3, is DSGVTQTPKHLITATGQRVTLRCSPRSGDLSVYWYQQSLDQGLQFLIQYYNGEERAKGNILERFSAQQFPDLHSELNLSSLELGDSALYFCASSVGRDTQYFGPGTRLTVL.

The chain is built from TRBV4-3 and TRBJ2-5, with TRBD2 matching over 12 bases. Germline values: CDR1 LGHNA, CDR2 YSLEER. V lost 2 bases to trimming and J lost 3 bases; unmatched junction nucleotides: 4. This CDR3 is built from 16 residues. CDR3 coding DNA: TGCGCCAGCAGCCAACCCTCTAGCGGGGGGGAAGAGACCCAGTACTTC. Protein product: CASSQPSSGGEETQYF.

The V call is TRBV7-2, the J call TRBJ1-3, with D maybe TRBD1 (5 bases). In germline, CDR1 is SGHTA, CDR2 FQGNSA. The CDR3 is 19 residues long. V was clipped by 2 bases and J by 4 bases, with 24 bases between them. As DNA, the CDR3 is TGTGCCAGCAGCTTAACCCCCCCAAGAAGGGGAGGGTCCGGAAACACCATATATTTT. This gives the protein CASSLTPPRRGGSGNTIYF.

The genes are TRBV18 and TRBJ1-2; 8 positions match TRBD1. This CDR3 has 13 amino acids. Trimming took 6 bases from V and 5 from J; bases not matched to a gene: 5. From germline, CDR1 is KGHSH and CDR2 LQKENI. The CDR3 is CASSYQGAYGYTF. The CDR3 DNA reads as TGTGCCAGCTCGTACCAGGGGGCATATGGCTACACCTTC.

V usage is TRBV7-2 and J usage is TRBJ1-2, with 9 bases identical to TRBD1. Germline trimming cut 4 bases from V and 7 bases from J; bases unmatched to any gene: 7. Germline V gives CDR1 SGHTA, CDR2 FQGNSA. The CDR3 covers 14 residues. Written as DNA, the CDR3 is TGTGCCAGCAGCTCCGGGACAGGGATTCGTGGCTACACCTTC. Translation gives CASSSGTGIRGYTF.

CDR3: CASSPRTDNEQFF. In DNA, the CDR3 is TGTGCCAGCTCACCACGGACAGACAATGAGCAGTTCTTC. This chain connects TRBV18 to TRBJ2-1; D possibly corresponds to TRBD1 (6 bases). CDR3 length equals 13 residues. Germline assignment: CDR1 KGHSH and CDR2 LQKENI. Trimming removed 1 base from V and 5 bases from J, with 6 bases in between.

The chain combines TRBV2 with TRBJ2-2; D may be TRBD2 (5 bases). The V end lost 5 bases, the J end lost 4 bases, and 8 bases lay between the germline ends. In germline, CDR1 is SNHLY, CDR2 FYNNEI. The CDR3 sequence is 13 residues long. The CDR3 bases are TGTGCCAGCAGTCTGGAGGTCACCGGGGAGCTGTTTTTT. This sequence encodes CASSLEVTGELFF.

Note on this clone: The sample carries other DNA sequences with the same CDR3. The V and J genes are TRBV9 and TRBJ1-3; 11 bases match TRBD1. The germline V gene encodes CDR1 SGDLS and CDR2 YYNGEE. The junction had 3 bases not matched to a gene; V was cut back by 1 base and J by 0 bases. The CDR3 has 17 residues. The CDR3 nucleotides are TGTGCCAGCAGCGTATCCGGGACAGGGGGCTCTGGAAACACCATATATTTT. It codes for CASSVSGTGGSGNTIYF. Full variable domain (outside the CDR3, taken from reference TRBV9 and TRBJ1-3): DSGVTQTPKHLITATGQRVTLRCSPRSGDLSVYWYQQSLDQGLQFLIQYYNGEERAKGNILERFSAQQFPDLHSELNLSSLELGDSALYFCASSVSGTGGSGNTIYFGEGSWLTVV.

The chain employs TRBV11-2 and TRBJ1-2; D is uncertain. This CDR3 contains 14 residues. CDR1 SGHAT and CDR2 FQNNGV come from the germline V gene. With 0 bases removed from V and 2 bases from J, the gap between germline ends came to 7 bases. CDR3 loop: CASSLDFENYGYTF. The CDR3 region has the DNA TGTGCCAGCAGCTTAGATTTCGAAAACTATGGCTACACCTTC.

The J gene is TRBJ2-7, the V gene TRBV5-1; D unclear. Trimming took 4 bases from V and 0 from J, leaving 11 bases between them. The CDR3 has 14 residues. CDR1 is SGHRS and CDR2 is YFSETQ in the germline V gene. The CDR3: CASSRERNSYEQYF. For the CDR3, the DNA is TGCGCCAGCAGCCGTGAACGGAACTCCTACGAGCAGTACTTC.

The CDR3 coding sequence is TGCGCCAGCAGCCAAGATCGGGGGGTATACGAGCAGTACTTC. Encoded protein: CASSQDRGVYEQYF. The V call is TRBV4-1, the J call TRBJ2-7; 7 positions agree with TRBD2. CDR3 length: 14 amino acids. Per germline, CDR1 MGHRA and CDR2 YSYEKL. The ends lost 0 bases at V and 4 bases at J; junction bases unmatched: 3.

The chain carries TRBV27 and TRBJ1-5; D is uncertain. CDR3 size: 13 residues. CDR1 is MNHEY, CDR2 SMNVEV, per germline (reference sequence). The V end lost 5 bases, the J end lost 4 bases, and 9 bases lay between the germline ends. The CDR3 is CASSLYFNQPQHF. The CDR3 nucleotides read TGTGCCAGCAGTCTCTACTTTAATCAGCCCCAGCATTTT.

DNA for the CDR3: TGTGCCATCAGTGAACCGGGACAGGGTACAGGGAACACTGAAGCTTTCTTT. It is translated as CAISEPGQGTGNTEAFF. The chain recombines TRBV10-3 with TRBJ1-1, with 9 bases aligning to TRBD1. V shed 3 bases and J 1 base; nucleotides not matched to a gene: 9. Germline lookup yields CDR1 ENHRY and CDR2 SYGVKD. The CDR3 consists of 17 residues.

The V gene is TRBV28, the J gene TRBJ1-5; D uncertain. CDR1 is MDHEN and CDR2 is SYDVKM in the germline V gene. With 1 base removed from V and 5 bases from J, the gap between germline ends came to 3 bases. The CDR3 covers 12 residues. CDR3 sequence reads: CASSLSHQPQHF. The CDR3 DNA sequence: TGTGCCAGCAGTTTATCCCATCAGCCCCAGCATTTT. Using reference TRBV28 and TRBJ1-5 for the parts outside the CDR3, the full variable domain is DVKVTQSSRYLVKRTGEKVFLECVQDMDHENMFWYRQDPGLGLRLIYFSYDVKMKEKGDIPEGYSVSREKKERFSLILESASTNQTSMYLCASSLSHQPQHFGDGTRLSIL.

This sequence joins TRBV9 and TRBJ1-2, with 9 bases identical to TRBD1. The CDR3 totals 14 residues. The V gene's germline CDR1 is SGDLS and CDR2 YYNGEE. J lost 7 bases, V lost 5 bases, and 9 bases had no gene match. Here the CDR3 reads CASRDDRGYSGYTF. The CDR3, as DNA: TGTGCCAGCAGGGATGACAGGGGGTATAGTGGCTACACCTTC.

The chain has TRBV25-1 and TRBJ2-5; weak D call: TRBD1 (5 bases). CDR3 size: 15 residues. CDR1 and CDR2 (germline): MGHDK, SYGVNS. The V gene lost 2 bases and the J gene lost 2 bases, with 12 bases spanning the gap. The DNA of the CDR3 is TGTGCCAGCAGTGAACCCAGGGTGCCTCAAGAGACCCAGTACTTC. Amino acid sequence: CASSEPRVPQETQYF.

The J gene is TRBJ2-7, the V gene TRBV12-3 or TRBV12-4, with TRBD1 identical over 7 bases. Losses at the gene ends were 8 bases for V and 2 bases for J; bases not matched to a gene: 6. This CDR3 spans 13 amino acids. Written as DNA, the CDR3 is TGTGCCAGCTGGAGACAGGGCCCCTACGAGCAGTACTTC. Translated, it gives CASWRQGPYEQYF.

This chain uses TRBV10-3 with TRBJ1-6, with 7 bases matching TRBD1. The CDR3 covers 14 residues. Trimming removed 3 bases from V and 7 bases from J; junction bases left unmatched: 3. From germline, CDR1 is ENHRY and CDR2 SYGVKD. The CDR3 DNA reads TGTGCCATCAGTGAAGGGACAGTAAATTCACCCCTCCACTTT. It codes for CAISEGTVNSPLHF.

The chain is built from TRBV3-1 (or the pseudogene TRBV3-2) and TRBJ1-4; D is uncertain. There are 12 residues in the CDR3. V was cut by 0 bases and J by 10 bases, with 6 bases left in between. Germline CDR1 LGHDT, CDR2 YNNKEL (reference sequence). DNA of the CDR3: TGTGCCAGCAGCCAAGATGTGGGAAAACTGTTTTTT. The encoded protein is CASSQDVGKLFF.

This clone showed up just a few times. This chain links TRBV27 with TRBJ2-2; possibly TRBD1 or TRBD2 for D (5 bases each). Germline lookup yields CDR1 MNHEY and CDR2 SMNVEV (reference sequence). The CDR3 runs to 14 residues. V was shortened by 11 bases and J by 4 bases, with 17 bases between the two germline ends. The CDR3 loop reads CAAWDRGRTGELFF. The CDR3 DNA reads as TGTGCCGCCTGGGATCGGGGCCGCACCGGGGAGCTGTTTTTT.

The chain links TRBV11-3 to TRBJ2-2, with D possibly matching TRBD2 (7 bases). The CDR3 length is 14 residues. Germline V CDR1 and CDR2: SGHNT, YENEEA. V lost 6 bases, J lost 6 bases, and 14 bases lay in between. CDR3 protein: CASRGGRTAGELFF. Here the CDR3 DNA reads TGTGCCAGCAGGGGGGGGCGTACGGCCGGGGAGCTGTTTTTT.

CDR3 DNA sequence: TGTGCCAGCAGAGGGGACCCCGGTGACACCGGGGAGCTGTTTTTT. As protein: CASRGDPGDTGELFF. The genes are TRBV6-5 and TRBJ2-2; the D call may be TRBD1 or TRBD2 (5 bases each). Trimming removed 6 bases from V and 3 bases from J, with 14 bases in between. Germline CDR1 and CDR2: MNHEY and SVGAGI. The CDR3 has 15 amino acids.

The genes are TRBV2 and TRBJ1-2; TRBD1 agrees at 7 bases. V dropped 2 bases and J dropped 4; count of bases not matched to a gene: 7. Germline V lookup: CDR1 SNHLY, CDR2 FYNNEI. The CDR3 has 15 residues. CDR3 nucleotides: TGTGCCAGCAGTGAACGACAGGGATCGAGCTATGGCTACACCTTC. Translated: CASSERQGSSYGYTF.

The V and J genes are TRBV11-3 and TRBJ1-1, with D perhaps TRBD1 (5 bases). Germline CDR1 is SGHNT and CDR2 is YENEEA. V was pared by 8 bases and J by 0 bases, with 10 bases between. CDR3 size: 13 residues. The CDR3: CASLQGMNTEAFF. CDR3 nucleotide sequence: TGTGCCAGCCTGCAGGGAATGAACACTGAAGCTTTCTTT.

This clone has just one count. The chain is built from TRBV5-1 and TRBJ1-5; TRBD1 might be the D (6 bases). The CDR3 has 15 amino acids. The germline gives CDR1 SGHRS, CDR2 YFSETQ. V was pared by 2 bases and J by 1 base, with 10 bases between. The CDR3 reads CASSFGDRSNQPQHF. The CDR3 DNA is TGCGCCAGCAGCTTTGGCGACAGGAGCAATCAGCCCCAGCATTTT.

The chain employs TRBV30 and TRBJ2-7, with D possibly TRBD2 on 5 matching bases. V gave up 2 bases and J gave up 3 bases, with 14 bases separating them. Germline-derived CDR1 and CDR2 are GTSNPN and SVGIG (reference sequence). The CDR3 extends over 14 amino acids. The CDR3 sequence: CAWSPPSGFYEQYF. The CDR3 DNA sequence: TGTGCCTGGAGTCCCCCCTCGGGGTTCTACGAGCAGTACTTC.